A single sample gave rise to the 23 T cell receptor beta chains below, sequenced in a study of OX40 agonist ivuxolimab in advanced cancers. The table came from immunoSEQ multiplex PCR; TCRdb's copy has only in-frame clones and leaves some out. In the table there are about 60,000 clones, over 80% of which are singletons. The sample in question was CD4+ or CD8+ T cells sorted from blood, obtained in a trial of the OX40 agonist ivuxolimab. These receptors came from an adult with an advanced solid tumor such as melanoma, head and neck, liver or kidney cancer.

This clone was counted once. Here the CDR3 DNA reads TGTGCCACCTCCGCCGCCCAGGGGCGTGCGCAGTACTTC. Its translation: CATSAAQGRAQYF. The V and J genes are TRBV18 and TRBJ2-7, with D tentatively TRBD1 (6 bases). The length of the CDR3 is 13 residues. V was shortened by 10 bases and J by 9 bases, with 22 bases between the two germline ends. CDR1 and CDR2 from the germline V gene are KGHSH and LQKENI. The whole variable domain, remainder taken from reference TRBV18 and TRBJ2-7, is NAGVMQNPRHLVRRRGQEARLRCSPMKGHSHVYWYRQLPEEGLKFMVYLQKENIIDESGMPKERFSAEFPKEGPSILRIQQVVRGDSAAYFCATSAAQGRAQYFGPGTRLTVT.

The V call is TRBV5-1, the J call TRBJ2-5; 10 positions match TRBD2. Germline CDR1 reads SGHRS; CDR2 reads YFSETQ. Trimming took 6 bases from V and 1 from J; bases not matched to a gene: 9. CDR3 length: 16 residues. CDR3 bases: TGCGCCAGCAACCTAGCGGGGGCGGGCGGCCAAGAGACCCAGTACTTC. Amino acid sequence: CASNLAGAGGQETQYF.

This chain links TRBV30 with TRBJ2-7, with 7 bases aligning to TRBD1. Germline V gene sequence: CDR1 GTSNPN, CDR2 SVGIG (reference sequence). The CDR3 is made up of 17 amino acids. Trimming at V came to 3 bases and at J to 7 bases, leaving 21 bases not matched to a gene. The CDR3 reads CAWRGTGAPRRSSEQYF. For the CDR3, the DNA is TGTGCCTGGAGGGGTACAGGGGCCCCGAGGCGATCGAGTGAGCAGTACTTC.

The V gene is TRBV7-2, the J gene TRBJ2-3; D is ambiguous. The germline V gene encodes CDR1 SGHTA and CDR2 FQGNSA. V was clipped by 5 bases and J by 9 bases, with 12 bases between them. CDR3 length: 12 residues. CDR3 in amino acids: CASSQDLKTQYF. CDR3 nucleotide sequence: TGTGCCAGCAGCCAGGATTTAAAAACGCAGTATTTT.

The chain uses TRBV28 and TRBJ1-5; 9 bases match TRBD1. This CDR3 contains 15 residues. In germline, CDR1 is MDHEN, CDR2 SYDVKM. V gave up 5 bases and J gave up 6 bases; unmatched junction bases: 8. CDR3 sequence: CASSHTGGRGQPQHF. CDR3 nucleotides: TGTGCCAGCAGTCACACAGGGGGCAGGGGTCAGCCCCAGCATTTT.

This clone turned up a few times. The chain couples TRBV6-1 to TRBJ1-5; D is ambiguous. There are 14 residues in the CDR3. V was pared by 1 base and J by 5 bases, with 9 bases between. Per the germline V gene, CDR1 is MNHNS and CDR2 is SASEGT. The CDR3 region is CASSEVTPDQPQHF. For the CDR3, the DNA is TGTGCCAGCAGTGAAGTCACGCCTGATCAGCCCCAGCATTTT.

The chain recombines TRBV9 with TRBJ2-3; TRBD2 is a possible D gene (5 bases). The CDR3 is 16 amino acids. Trimming stripped 0 bases from V and 0 bases from J, with 11 bases between. Per germline, CDR1 SGDLS and CDR2 YYNGEE. CDR3 bases: TGTGCCAGCAGCGTAGGGCCTAGCACTAGCACAGATACGCAGTATTTT. This gives the protein CASSVGPSTSTDTQYF.

The chain links TRBV15 to TRBJ1-6, with TRBD1 as a possible D gene (6 bases). The germline V gene encodes CDR1 LNHNV and CDR2 YYDKDF (reference sequence). The V and J ends lost 0 bases and 7 bases respectively, with 16 bases between them. The CDR3 runs to 17 residues. The CDR3 protein is CATSRDQGRTSNSPLHF. DNA for the CDR3: TGTGCCACCAGCAGAGATCAGGGGCGGACCTCAAATTCACCCCTCCACTTT.

The chain recombines TRBV6-1 with TRBJ2-7, with TRBD1 identical over 8 bases. This CDR3 is 14 amino acids long. The V and J ends lost 6 bases and 2 bases, in that order; junction bases with no gene match: 6. Germline CDR1 and CDR2: MNHNS and SASEGT. CDR3 nucleotides: TGTGCCAGCAGGACAGGACAGGGAACCTACGAGCAGTACTTC. Its translation: CASRTGQGTYEQYF.

The rearrangement uses TRBV4-1 and TRBJ1-6; D possibly corresponds to TRBD1 (5 bases). V was pared by 0 bases and J by 9 bases, with 15 bases between. The CDR3 totals 16 residues. Germline CDR1 reads MGHRA; CDR2 reads YSYEKL. As DNA, the CDR3 is TGCGCCAGCAGCCAAGAGGGGGGTCAGGGAGGTTCACCCCTCCACTTT. Its protein is CASSQEGGQGGSPLHF.

The CDR3 loop reads CASSDLGTGFLEQYF. CDR3 bases: TGTGCCAGCAGTGACCTGGGGACAGGGTTCCTCGAGCAGTACTTC. The rearrangement joins TRBV6-1 to TRBJ2-7, with 9 bases aligning to TRBD1. Germline V gene sequence: CDR1 MNHNS, CDR2 SASEGT. The trim removed 3 bases at V and 6 bases at J, leaving 9 bases unmatched. This CDR3 region has 15 residues.

The chain recombines TRBV28 with TRBJ2-3; the D call may be TRBD1 or TRBD2 (6 bases each). This CDR3 contains 16 residues. Germline assignment: CDR1 MDHEN and CDR2 SYDVKM. Trimming took 6 bases from V and 3 from J, leaving 19 bases between them. CDR3 nucleotide sequence: TGTGCCAGCAGCCCGAGGAGGGGGAGGATGACAGATACGCAGTATTTT. Its protein is CASSPRRGRMTDTQYF.

The V and J genes are TRBV7-9 and TRBJ2-1; 7 bases line up with TRBD2. The germline V gene encodes CDR1 SEHNR and CDR2 FQNEAQ (reference sequence). V dropped 1 base and J dropped 15; count of bases not matched to a gene: 6. The CDR3 is 12 residues long. CDR3 sequence reads: CASSLVNGGTFF. The CDR3 nucleotides are TGTGCCAGCAGCTTAGTTAACGGGGGGACGTTCTTC.

The V and J genes are TRBV2 and TRBJ2-2; no clear D gene. There are 15 residues in the CDR3. Germline CDR1 and CDR2: SNHLY and FYNNEI. The V and J ends lost 6 bases and 7 bases respectively, with 18 bases between them. CDR3 loop: CASSGRLDLSGELFF. As DNA, the CDR3 is TGTGCCAGCAGCGGCCGGCTAGACCTTAGCGGGGAGCTGTTTTTT.

V usage is TRBV6-5 and J usage is TRBJ1-1; no reliable D call. Per the germline V gene, CDR1 is MNHEY and CDR2 is SVGAGI. V lost 6 bases to trimming and J lost 2 bases, with 10 bases between them. CDR3 length: 13 residues. The CDR3 region is CASRHYSNTEAFF. The CDR3 DNA is TGTGCCAGCAGACATTACAGTAACACTGAAGCTTTCTTT.

The J gene is TRBJ2-7, the V gene TRBV18; perhaps TRBD2 as D (7 bases). The CDR3 is 14 amino acids. Germline V gives CDR1 KGHSH, CDR2 LQKENI. Deletions cut 5 bases from V and 2 bases from J, with 13 bases between. CDR3 sequence: CASSVHGGPYEQYF. Written as DNA, the CDR3 is TGTGCCAGCTCAGTCCACGGGGGGCCCTACGAGCAGTACTTC.

This clone has more than one count but fewer than ten. J is TRBJ1-5 and V is TRBV2, with 7 nucleotides matching TRBD1. The CDR3 is 14 residues long. CDR1 SNHLY and CDR2 FYNNEI come from the germline V gene. Trimming at V came to 6 bases and at J to 4 bases, leaving 6 bases not matched to a gene. The CDR3 DNA reads TGTGCCAGCAGCTACGGACAGGAAAATCAGCCCCAGCATTTT. Encoded protein: CASSYGQENQPQHF. The entire variable domain, with the rest obtained from reference TRBV2 and TRBJ1-5, is as follows: EPEVTQTPSHQVTQMGQEVILRCVPISNHLYFYWYRQILGQKVEFLVSFYNNEISEKSEIFDDQFSVERPDGSNFTLKIRSTKLEDSAMYFCASSYGQENQPQHFGDGTRLSIL.

The V gene is TRBV6-5, the J gene TRBJ2-1, with D tentatively TRBD1 (5 bases). Per the germline V gene, CDR1 is MNHEY and CDR2 is SVGAGI. Trimming took 2 bases from V and 8 from J, leaving 13 bases between them. The CDR3 has 14 residues. The CDR3 region has the DNA TGTGCCAGCAGTTACAGGGAAGGGGTGGATGAGCAGTTCTTC. Residues: CASSYREGVDEQFF.

This rearrangement joins TRBV28 to TRBJ1-1; 10 bases are shared with TRBD1. This CDR3 contains 17 residues. V gave up 6 bases and J gave up 5 bases; unmatched junction bases: 15. Per germline, CDR1 MDHEN and CDR2 SYDVKM. The CDR3, as DNA: TGTGCCAGCAGGATCATGACAGGGGGCGACGGTAAGACTGAAGCTTTCTTT. This encodes CASRIMTGGDGKTEAFF. Looking up the rest from reference TRBV28 and TRBJ1-1 gives the full variable domain: DVKVTQSSRYLVKRTGEKVFLECVQDMDHENMFWYRQDPGLGLRLIYFSYDVKMKEKGDIPEGYSVSREKKERFSLILESASTNQTSMYLCASRIMTGGDGKTEAFFGQGTRLTVV.

In its sample, this clone was seen once. This CDR3 reads CASSLQGPTYNEQFF. DNA for the CDR3: TGCGCCAGCAGCTTGCAGGGCCCCACCTACAATGAGCAGTTCTTC. The chain has TRBV5-1 and TRBJ2-1; perhaps TRBD1 as D (5 bases). Germline CDR1 reads SGHRS; CDR2 reads YFSETQ. V lost 1 base, J lost 2 bases, and 10 bases lay in between. The CDR3 totals 15 residues.

This chain links TRBV29-1 with TRBJ1-6, with no clear D. The CDR3 consists of 12 residues. The V gene's germline CDR1 is SQVTM and CDR2 ANQGSEA. V was cut by 4 bases and J by 4 bases, with 5 bases left in between. CDR3 amino acids: CSVGEYNSPLHF. The CDR3 DNA reads as TGCAGCGTTGGCGAGTATAATTCACCCCTCCACTTT.

In its sample, this clone was seen a few times. V usage is TRBV30 and J usage is TRBJ1-1; D is unresolved. The CDR3 extends over 14 amino acids. Trimming shortened V by 4 bases and J by 4 bases, and 16 bases separated the two germline ends. Germline lookup yields CDR1 GTSNPN and CDR2 SVGIG (reference sequence). The CDR3 DNA is TGTGCCTGGACCCCCGGCCGCTTGGGCACTGAAGCTTTCTTT. Its protein product is CAWTPGRLGTEAFF.

The chain joins TRBV30 to TRBJ2-1; D is perhaps TRBD1 (5 bases). The ends were cut back, 3 bases at V and 8 bases at J, with 11 bases in the middle. This CDR3 contains 12 residues. The germline gives CDR1 GTSNPN, CDR2 SVGIG (reference sequence). The CDR3 sequence: CAWSDQGDEQFF. In DNA, the CDR3 is TGTGCCTGGAGCGACCAGGGCGATGAGCAGTTCTTC.